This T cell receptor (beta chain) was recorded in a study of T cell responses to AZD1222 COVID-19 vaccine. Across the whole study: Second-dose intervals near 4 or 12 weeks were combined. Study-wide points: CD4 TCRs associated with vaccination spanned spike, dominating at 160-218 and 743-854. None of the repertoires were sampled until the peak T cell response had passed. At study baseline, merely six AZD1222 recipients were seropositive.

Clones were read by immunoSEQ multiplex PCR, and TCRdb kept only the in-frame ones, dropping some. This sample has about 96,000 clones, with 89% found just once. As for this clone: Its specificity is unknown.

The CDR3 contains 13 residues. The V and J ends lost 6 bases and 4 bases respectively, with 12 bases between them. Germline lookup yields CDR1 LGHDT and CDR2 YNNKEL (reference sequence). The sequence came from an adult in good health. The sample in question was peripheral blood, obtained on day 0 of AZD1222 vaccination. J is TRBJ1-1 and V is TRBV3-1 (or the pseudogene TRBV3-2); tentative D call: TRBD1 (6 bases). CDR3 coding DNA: TGTGCCAGCAGGCTACGAGGGGGCACTGAAGCTTTCTTT. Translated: CASRLRGGTEAFF.